These T cell receptor beta chains were read from a single sample in a study of human T cells and chemical hapten exposure. TCRdb re-analysed the RACE reads in MiXCR, keeping a single row per CDR3 protein. The data show some 400,000 distinct CDR3 sequences, 4.5% to 6% seen once. Sequencing was performed on whole blood, taken in connection with sensitization to the hapten diphenylcyclopropenone (DPC). The origin of the receptors is a woman in her forties or fifties with alopecia areata. Some clones in this sample may be carry-over from other donors' samples. The CDR3 runs from the conserved cysteine through the conserved F or W. D genes are given only for firm matches. Not all rows give a size; the values are once, few, many and, for expanded clones, a class.

v_gene: TRBV29-1; d_gene: TRBD1; j_gene: TRBJ2-7; abundance: many; CDR3nt: TGCAGCGTTGAGACAGGGGGGCCCTACGAGCAGTACTTC; CDR3aa: CSVETGGPYEQYF
v_gene: TRBV5-1; d_gene: .; j_gene: TRBJ2-5; abundance: many; CDR3nt: TGCGCCAGCAGCTCAGATCCAACGGAGACCCAGTACTTC; CDR3aa: CASSSDPTETQYF
v_gene: TRBV18; d_gene: TRBD2; j_gene: TRBJ2-7; abundance: .; CDR3nt: TGTGCCAGCTCACCACCGATGAATAGCGGGTACGAGCAGTACTTC; CDR3aa: CASSPPMNSGYEQYF
v_gene: TRBV15; d_gene: .; j_gene: TRBJ2-3; abundance: few; CDR3nt: TGTGCCACCAGCAGAGAGGGCCCCCCCGATACGCAGTATTTT; CDR3aa: CATSREGPPDTQYF
v_gene: TRBV10-3; d_gene: .; j_gene: TRBJ2-1; abundance: many; CDR3nt: TGTGCCATCAGTGAGATGGACAATGAGCAGTTCTTC; CDR3aa: CAISEMDNEQFF
v_gene: TRBV18; d_gene: .; j_gene: TRBJ1-3; abundance: few; CDR3nt: TGTGCCAGCTCACCAGGAGCAGTCTCTGGAAACACCATATATTTT; CDR3aa: CASSPGAVSGNTIYF
v_gene: TRBV29-1; d_gene: TRBD1; j_gene: TRBJ1-2; abundance: few; CDR3nt: TGCAGCGTTGGAGACAGGGGTGAAGGCTACACCTTC; CDR3aa: CSVGDRGEGYTF
v_gene: TRBV7-3; d_gene: .; j_gene: TRBJ1-2; abundance: few; CDR3nt: TGTGCCAGCTCCCCCGGGCTGGGGGACTACACCTTC; CDR3aa: CASSPGLGDYTF
v_gene: TRBV20-1; d_gene: TRBD2; j_gene: TRBJ2-3; abundance: many; CDR3nt: TGCAGTGCTAGAGATCCTGGACTAGATTTAACAAGTACGCAGTATTTT; CDR3aa: CSARDPGLDLTSTQYF
v_gene: TRBV6-5; d_gene: .; j_gene: TRBJ1-2; abundance: .; CDR3nt: TGTGCCAGCAGAACCCTTCTTTTAGGACAGAGAGATGGCTACACCTTC; CDR3aa: CASRTLLLGQRDGYTF
v_gene: TRBV7-2; d_gene: TRBD2; j_gene: TRBJ2-2; abundance: few; CDR3nt: TGTGCCAGCAGCGCCGAACGGACGGGAGGTGGCACCGGGGAGCTGTTTTTT; CDR3aa: CASSAERTGGGTGELFF
v_gene: TRBV11-2; d_gene: .; j_gene: TRBJ2-1; abundance: many; CDR3nt: TGTGCCAGCAGCTTAGATGGGACCTCCCCCAATGAGCAGTTCTTC; CDR3aa: CASSLDGTSPNEQFF
v_gene: TRBV11-2; d_gene: .; j_gene: TRBJ2-5; abundance: .; CDR3nt: TGTGCCAGCAGCCCGGGACTGGCCTTCCAAGAGACCCAGTACTTC; CDR3aa: CASSPGLAFQETQYF
v_gene: TRBV28; d_gene: .; j_gene: TRBJ1-2; abundance: few; CDR3nt: TGTGCCAGCAGCCCACTGAGGGGCAGGATCGACTATGGCTACACCTTC; CDR3aa: CASSPLRGRIDYGYTF
v_gene: TRBV7-2; d_gene: .; j_gene: TRBJ1-1; abundance: few; CDR3nt: TGTGCCAGCAGCCCCCTTGGGGGACAAGCAGAAGCTTTCTTT; CDR3aa: CASSPLGGQAEAFF
v_gene: TRBV4-1; d_gene: .; j_gene: TRBJ1-4; abundance: .; CDR3nt: TGCGCCAGCAGCCCCCTGGGGGCAACTAATGAAAAACTGTTTTTT; CDR3aa: CASSPLGATNEKLFF
v_gene: TRBV20-1; d_gene: TRBD1; j_gene: TRBJ2-7; abundance: many; CDR3nt: TGCAGTGCTTGGACAGGTACCTACGAGCAGTACTTC; CDR3aa: CSAWTGTYEQYF
v_gene: TRBV4-1; d_gene: .; j_gene: TRBJ2-1; abundance: few; CDR3nt: TGCGCCAGCAGCCCCATCCTATACGGGACTGAGAATGAGCAGTTCTTC; CDR3aa: CASSPILYGTENEQFF
v_gene: TRBV6-2/TRBV6-3; d_gene: .; j_gene: TRBJ2-7; abundance: few; CDR3nt: TGTGCCAGCAGTTACTCGACGGGAGGGGACAGGGACTACGAGCAGTACTTC; CDR3aa: CASSYSTGGDRDYEQYF
v_gene: TRBV12-3/TRBV12-4; d_gene: .; j_gene: TRBJ2-3; abundance: .; CDR3nt: TGTGCCAGCAGTCGACTACTTTGGGATACGCAGTATTTT; CDR3aa: CASSRLLWDTQYF
v_gene: TRBV5-1; d_gene: .; j_gene: TRBJ2-5; abundance: many; CDR3nt: TGCGCCAGCAGCTTTGGGGCGACGCAGGGTAGGCGAGAGACCCAGTACTTC; CDR3aa: CASSFGATQGRRETQYF
v_gene: TRBV7-9; d_gene: TRBD2; j_gene: TRBJ2-1; abundance: .; CDR3nt: TGTGCCAGCAGCCCCCAGGCTAGCGGGGGGAATGAGCAGTTCTTC; CDR3aa: CASSPQASGGNEQFF
v_gene: TRBV29-1; d_gene: .; j_gene: TRBJ1-2; abundance: many; CDR3nt: TGCAGCGCAACGGACTCTAACTATGGCTACACCTTC; CDR3aa: CSATDSNYGYTF
v_gene: TRBV24-1; d_gene: .; j_gene: TRBJ2-7; abundance: many; CDR3nt: TGTGCCACCAGTGAGATTGAGGGAGGCGAGCAGTACTTC; CDR3aa: CATSEIEGGEQYF
v_gene: TRBV27; d_gene: TRBD1; j_gene: TRBJ2-7; abundance: many; CDR3nt: TGTGCCAGCAGTTCAGACAGGGGCTCCTACGAGCAGTACTTC; CDR3aa: CASSSDRGSYEQYF
v_gene: TRBV30; d_gene: .; j_gene: TRBJ1-1; abundance: .; CDR3nt: TGTGCCTGGAGTGTTGAGAGGAACACTGAAGCTTTCTTT; CDR3aa: CAWSVERNTEAFF
v_gene: TRBV29-1; d_gene: TRBD2; j_gene: TRBJ2-1; abundance: many; CDR3nt: TGCAGCGTTCGTAGCGGGAGCTCCTACAATGAGCAGTTCTTC; CDR3aa: CSVRSGSSYNEQFF
v_gene: TRBV12-3/TRBV12-4; d_gene: .; j_gene: TRBJ2-2; abundance: .; CDR3nt: TGTGCCAGCAGCTGGACAGCGAGCACCGGGGAGCTGTTTTTT; CDR3aa: CASSWTASTGELFF
v_gene: TRBV6-1; d_gene: .; j_gene: TRBJ1-5; abundance: few; CDR3nt: TGTGCCAGCAGGGCGGGTAATTATAGCAATCAGCCCCAGCATTTT; CDR3aa: CASRAGNYSNQPQHF
v_gene: TRBV6-6; d_gene: .; j_gene: TRBJ2-1; abundance: many; CDR3nt: TGTGCCAGCAGTTACGACAGTATGAATGAGCAGTTCTTC; CDR3aa: CASSYDSMNEQFF
v_gene: TRBV20-1; d_gene: .; j_gene: TRBJ2-1; abundance: many; CDR3nt: TGCAGTGCTGTCCGAGGCAGGGCCCTGGGGGAGCAGTTCTTC; CDR3aa: CSAVRGRALGEQFF
v_gene: TRBV29-1; d_gene: .; j_gene: TRBJ2-1; abundance: many; CDR3nt: TGCAGCGTTGAAGACCCCAGGGAAGGCAATGAGCAGTTCTTC; CDR3aa: CSVEDPREGNEQFF